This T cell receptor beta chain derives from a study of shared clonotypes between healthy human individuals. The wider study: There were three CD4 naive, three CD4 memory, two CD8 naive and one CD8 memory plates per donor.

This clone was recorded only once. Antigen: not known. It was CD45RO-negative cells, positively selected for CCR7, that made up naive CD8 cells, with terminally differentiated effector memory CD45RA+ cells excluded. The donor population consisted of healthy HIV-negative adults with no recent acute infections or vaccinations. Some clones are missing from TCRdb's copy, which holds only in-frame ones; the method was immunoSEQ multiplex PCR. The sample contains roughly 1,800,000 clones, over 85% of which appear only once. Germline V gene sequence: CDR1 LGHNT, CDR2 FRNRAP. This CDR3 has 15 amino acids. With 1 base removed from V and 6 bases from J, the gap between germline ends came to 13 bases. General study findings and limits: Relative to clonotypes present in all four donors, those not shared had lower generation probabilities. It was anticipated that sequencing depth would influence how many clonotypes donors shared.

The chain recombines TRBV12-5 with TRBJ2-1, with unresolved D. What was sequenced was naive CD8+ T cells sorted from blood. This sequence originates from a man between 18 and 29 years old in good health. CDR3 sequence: CASGLAGRGPNEQFF. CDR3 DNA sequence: TGTGCTAGTGGTTTGGCCGGTCGTGGGCCCAATGAGCAGTTCTTC.